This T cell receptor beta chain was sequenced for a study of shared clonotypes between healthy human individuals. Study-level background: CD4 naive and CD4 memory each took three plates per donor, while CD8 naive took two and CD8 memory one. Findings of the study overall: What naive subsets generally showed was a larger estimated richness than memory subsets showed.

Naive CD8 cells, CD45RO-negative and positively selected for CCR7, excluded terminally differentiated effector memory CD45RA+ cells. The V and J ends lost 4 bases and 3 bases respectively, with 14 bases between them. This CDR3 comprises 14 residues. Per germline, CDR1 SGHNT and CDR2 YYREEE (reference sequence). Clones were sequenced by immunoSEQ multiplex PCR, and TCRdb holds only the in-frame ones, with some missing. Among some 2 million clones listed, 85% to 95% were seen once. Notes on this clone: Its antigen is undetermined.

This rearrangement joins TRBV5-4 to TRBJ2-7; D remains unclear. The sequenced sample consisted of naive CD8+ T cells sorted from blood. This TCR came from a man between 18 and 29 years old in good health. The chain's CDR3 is CASSLPGKNYEQYF. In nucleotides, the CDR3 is TGTGCCAGCAGCCTGCCAGGCAAAAACTACGAGCAGTACTTC.